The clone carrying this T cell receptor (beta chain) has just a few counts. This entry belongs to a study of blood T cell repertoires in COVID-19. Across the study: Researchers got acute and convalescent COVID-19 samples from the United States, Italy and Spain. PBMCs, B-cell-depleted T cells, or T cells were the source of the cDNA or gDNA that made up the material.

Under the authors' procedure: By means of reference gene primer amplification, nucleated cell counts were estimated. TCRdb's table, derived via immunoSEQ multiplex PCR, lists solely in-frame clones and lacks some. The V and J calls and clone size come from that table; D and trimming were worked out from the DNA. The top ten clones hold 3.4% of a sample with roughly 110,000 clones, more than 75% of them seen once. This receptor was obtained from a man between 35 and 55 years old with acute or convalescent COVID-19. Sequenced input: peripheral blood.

As DNA, the CDR3 is TGCGCCAGCAGCCTGGGGTACGGGACAGGGGGCGTGAACGAGCAGTACTTC. Translated: CASSLGYGTGGVNEQYF. This chain links TRBV5-1 with TRBJ2-7; 12 bases are a match to TRBD1. This CDR3 is 17 amino acids long. V was pared by 4 bases and J by 5 bases, with 13 bases of the junction left unmatched. Looked up from germline, CDR1 is SGHRS and CDR2 is YFSETQ.